The 15 T cell receptor beta chains presented below share a single source sample, sequenced in a study of cytotoxic CD8 clonotypes in ibrutinib-treated CLL. Repertoires were generated with immunoSEQ multiplex PCR, while TCRdb's copy carries only in-frame clones and drops some. The data contain 200,000 to 250,000 clones, 70% to 75% of them singletons. This sample comprised PBMCs, obtained after 12 months of ibrutinib treatment. These receptors were collected from a human donor with chronic lymphocytic leukemia.

This chain's CDR3 is CASSFAGRGTYEQYF. CDR3 DNA sequence: TGTGCCAGCAGTTTCGCGGGAAGGGGGACCTACGAGCAGTACTTC. The chain employs TRBV28 and TRBJ2-7, with D possibly called TRBD1 or TRBD2 (6 bases each). With 3 bases removed from V and 2 bases from J, the gap between germline ends came to 14 bases. CDR3 length equals 15 residues. Germline V gene lookup returns CDR1 MDHEN and CDR2 SYDVKM.

This chain connects TRBV5-1 to TRBJ1-1, with D perhaps TRBD1 (6 bases). Trimming removed 4 bases from V and 7 bases from J, with 17 bases in between. This CDR3 is 14 amino acids long. Per germline, CDR1 SGHRS and CDR2 YFSETQ. The CDR3 bases are TGCGCCAGCAGCGCAGGACAGCGAACGGGTGAAGCTTTCTTT. The encoded protein is CASSAGQRTGEAFF.

The rearrangement uses TRBV2 and TRBJ1-2; maybe TRBD1 (5 bases). Trimming pared 1 base from V and 5 bases from J, leaving 5 bases between. CDR1 is SNHLY, CDR2 FYNNEI, per germline. This CDR3 is 12 amino acids long. DNA of the CDR3: TGTGCCAGCAGTGAAGGACAGTATGGCTACACCTTC. Its protein is CASSEGQYGYTF.

This clone was seen once. The chain couples TRBV30 to TRBJ2-3; D might be TRBD2 (7 bases). The CDR3 loop spans 14 amino acids. Germline V gene sequence: CDR1 GTSNPN, CDR2 SVGIG (reference sequence). V was trimmed by 0 bases and J by 4 bases, leaving 11 bases between them. Here the CDR3 DNA reads TGTGCCTGGAGTGTATTAGGGGGGGCAGATACGCAGTATTTT. This encodes CAWSVLGGADTQYF.

This rearrangement joins TRBV11-3 to TRBJ2-5; D possibly corresponds to TRBD2 (5 bases). The CDR3 loop spans 16 amino acids. The ends were cut back, 5 bases at V and 3 bases at J, with 19 bases in the middle. CDR1 is SGHNT, CDR2 YENEEA, per germline. The CDR3 here is CASSPGRGSGKETQYF. The CDR3 DNA reads as TGTGCCAGCAGCCCCGGCCGGGGAAGTGGGAAAGAGACCCAGTACTTC.

The genes are TRBV7-3 and TRBJ2-2; D might be TRBD1 (5 bases). The CDR3 covers 14 residues. V was cut by 6 bases and J by 4 bases, with 12 bases left in between. Looked up from germline, CDR1 is SGHTA and CDR2 is FQGTGA. CDR3 in DNA: TGTGCCAGCAGACCATCAGGGCTCACCGGGGAGCTGTTTTTT. Amino acid sequence: CASRPSGLTGELFF.

The chain couples TRBV5-6 to TRBJ2-1; tentatively, D is TRBD2 (5 bases). This CDR3 has 13 residues. Germline-derived CDR1 and CDR2 are SGHDT and YYEEEE. V lost 5 bases, J lost 3 bases, and 9 bases lay in between. In DNA form, the CDR3 reads TGTGCCAGCAGTCCCGACTACTACAATGAGCAGTTCTTC. This translates into CASSPDYYNEQFF.

The V call is TRBV7-9, the J call TRBJ2-1; D is unclear. This CDR3 contains 13 residues. V was shortened by 9 bases and J by 3 bases, with 12 bases between the two germline ends. Germline lookup yields CDR1 SEHNR and CDR2 FQNEAQ (reference sequence). In DNA, the CDR3 is TGTGCCAGGCAACCGGTTTTCTACAATGAGCAGTTCTTC. Its protein is CARQPVFYNEQFF.

The CDR3 region is CASSAPVLHEQYF. CDR3 in DNA: TGTGCCAGCAGTGCCCCGGTTCTCCACGAGCAGTACTTC. The chain carries TRBV6-5 and TRBJ2-7; D not resolved. Germline assignment: CDR1 MNHEY and CDR2 SVGAGI. V shed 5 bases and J shed 5 bases, with 13 bases lying between them. This CDR3 has 13 amino acids.

The V and J genes are TRBV28 and TRBJ2-7, with 10 nucleotides matching TRBD1. The ends lost 9 bases at V and 7 bases at J; junction bases unmatched: 12. The CDR3 loop spans 14 amino acids. The germline gives CDR1 MDHEN, CDR2 SYDVKM. The CDR3 here is CASYSGTGVREQYF. The CDR3 DNA sequence: TGTGCCAGTTATTCCGGGACAGGGGTTAGGGAGCAGTACTTC.

This chain connects TRBV6-6 to TRBJ1-4; weak D call: TRBD1 (5 bases). The CDR3 runs to 15 residues. V was pared by 7 bases and J by 0 bases, with 12 bases between. Germline CDR1 is MNHNY and CDR2 is SVGAGI (reference sequence). The CDR3 bases are TGTGCCAGCACCCCAGGGAAGGCAACTAATGAAAAACTGTTTTTT. This gives the protein CASTPGKATNEKLFF.

J is TRBJ1-5 and V is TRBV6-5; maybe TRBD1 (5 bases). The CDR3 is 15 amino acids. CDR1 is MNHEY, CDR2 SVGAGI, per germline. V lost 0 bases, J lost 4 bases, and 10 bases lay in between. The CDR3 DNA reads TGTGCCAGCAGTTACTCGACAGCTTTAAATCAGCCCCAGCATTTT. It yields the protein CASSYSTALNQPQHF.

The rearrangement uses TRBV2 and TRBJ2-3; perhaps TRBD2 as D (6 bases). Deletions cut 4 bases from V and 7 bases from J, with 18 bases between. The CDR3 runs to 15 residues. Germline CDR1 is SNHLY and CDR2 is FYNNEI. CDR3 residues: CASSVPGSSVNTQYF. The CDR3 DNA reads as TGTGCCAGCAGTGTACCCGGGAGTAGTGTGAATACGCAGTATTTT.

In its sample, this clone was seen a few times. The chain employs TRBV11-2 and TRBJ1-2; 11 bases line up with TRBD1. Per the germline V gene, CDR1 is SGHAT and CDR2 is FQNNGV. This CDR3 is 14 amino acids long. V gave up 4 bases and J gave up 6 bases; unmatched junction bases: 4. For the CDR3, the DNA is TGTGCCAGCAGCTCGGACAGGGGGCGAGATGGCTACACCTTC. This sequence encodes CASSSDRGRDGYTF. The variable domain in full, completed from reference TRBV11-2 and TRBJ1-2, reads EAGVAQSPRYKIIEKRQSVAFWCNPISGHATLYWYQQILGQGPKLLIQFQNNGVVDDSQLPKDRFSAERLKGVDSTLKIQPAKLEDSAVYLCASSSDRGRDGYTFGSGTRLTVV.

V usage is TRBV28 and J usage is TRBJ2-5, with 8 bases that match TRBD1. The germline gives CDR1 MDHEN, CDR2 SYDVKM. The junction had 17 bases not matched to a gene; V was cut back by 3 bases and J by 5 bases. This CDR3 contains 18 residues. The CDR3 nucleotides are TGTGCCAGCAGTTTCCCCTTCTCTCGGCAGGGGGCGAGTGAGACCCAGTACTTC. As protein: CASSFPFSRQGASETQYF.